A single sample gave rise to the 29 T cell receptor beta chains below, sequenced in a study of spatial heterogeneity in lung cancer. The time point was: sample taken at primary tumor resection. Via MiXCR, TCRdb re-called the 5' RACE reads, giving one row per CDR3 protein. The sample lists 39,000 or so distinct CDR3 sequences, 3% to 3.5% seen once, with about 34% in the top ten. Sample: normal lung tissue next to the tumor, taken at surgery. The receptors shown here come from a male donor with early-stage non-small cell lung cancer.

This clonotype occurred many times. The chain combines TRBV12-3 or TRBV12-4 with TRBJ1-1; D gene unclear. Trimming left V 5 bases short and J 1 base short, with 5 bases between. This CDR3 contains 12 residues. The CDR3 region is CASSETNTEAFF. The CDR3 nucleotides read TGTGCCAGCAGTGAGACGAACACTGAAGCTTTCTTT.

This clonotype was detected a few times. The chain is built from TRBV28 and TRBJ2-4, with 11 bases fitting TRBD1. V trimming: 4 bases; J trimming: 1 base; junction bases outside the gene matches: 6. CDR1 is MDHEN and CDR2 is SYDVKM in the germline V gene. The CDR3 covers 17 residues. In DNA form, the CDR3 reads TGTGCCAGCAGTTGGGACAGGGGGGCGGCGGCCAAAAACATTCAGTACTTC. Translated: CASSWDRGAAAKNIQYF. The full variable domain, completed using reference TRBV28 and TRBJ2-4, is DVKVTQSSRYLVKRTGEKVFLECVQDMDHENMFWYRQDPGLGLRLIYFSYDVKMKEKGDIPEGYSVSREKKERFSLILESASTNQTSMYLCASSWDRGAAAKNIQYFGAGTRLSVL.

Ten or more counts support this clonotype. This chain connects TRBV13 to TRBJ1-6; D is undetermined. The CDR3 covers 14 residues. Germline-derived CDR1 and CDR2 are PRHDT and FYEKMQ (reference sequence). V was cut by 3 bases and J by 6 bases, with 9 bases left in between. CDR3 coding DNA: TGTGCCAGCAGCTTTAGGACCACTAATTCACCCCTCCACTTT. Protein: CASSFRTTNSPLHF.

This clonotype was detected many times. V and J are TRBV7-3 and TRBJ2-7; D is ambiguous. The CDR3 consists of 13 residues. Per germline, CDR1 SGHTA and CDR2 FQGTGA. The V end was cut by 0 bases, the J end by 6 bases, with 9 bases between. CDR3 DNA: TGTGCCAGCAGCTTAACCCTAAATGGCGAGCAGTACTTC. Translation: CASSLTLNGEQYF.

This clonotype was counted at least ten times. V usage is TRBV10-1 and J usage is TRBJ2-7, with D possibly matching TRBD2 (5 bases). V was clipped by 3 bases and J by 1 base, with 13 bases between them. The CDR3 loop spans 15 amino acids. The germline gives CDR1 WNHNN, CDR2 SYGVQD (reference sequence). The CDR3 region is CASSDRGLQSYEQYF. In nucleotides, the CDR3 is TGCGCCAGCAGTGATAGAGGGCTCCAATCCTACGAGCAGTACTTC.

This clonotype came up many times. This sequence joins TRBV6-1 and TRBJ1-6; D uncertain. Between the trimmed V and J ends, which lost 5 bases and 5 bases, there was a span of 10 bases. This CDR3 is 14 amino acids long. Germline CDR1 is MNHNS and CDR2 is SASEGT. Written as DNA, the CDR3 is TGTGCCAGCAGTCGGGGTGTCGATAATTCACCCCTCCACTTT. This translates into CASSRGVDNSPLHF.

This clonotype appeared many times. The chain links TRBV27 to TRBJ2-1; perhaps TRBD1 as D (6 bases). The germline V gene encodes CDR1 MNHEY and CDR2 SMNVEV (reference sequence). The V end was cut by 4 bases, the J end by 0 bases, with 7 bases between. This CDR3 has 14 residues. The CDR3 DNA is TGTGCCAGCAGTTCAGGGGTCTCCTACAATGAGCAGTTCTTC. This sequence encodes CASSSGVSYNEQFF.

By its share, this clonotype is medium-sized. The DNA for the CDR3 is TGCGCCAGCAGCCAAGGACAGGGGTATTATGGCTACACCTTC. It is translated as CASSQGQGYYGYTF. V and J are TRBV4-3 and TRBJ1-2; 8 bases match TRBD1. Germline V gene data show CDR1 as LGHNA and CDR2 as YSLEER. J gave up 5 bases and V 1 base, and 3 bases lay outside the gene matches. This CDR3 is 14 amino acids long.

This clonotype has a count of ten or more. V usage is TRBV10-3 and J usage is TRBJ1-5; 9 bases fit TRBD1. V shed 3 bases, J shed 2 bases, and the junction held 2 bases outside the gene matches. Per germline, CDR1 ENHRY and CDR2 SYGVKD. CDR3 length: 15 amino acids. CDR3 coding DNA: TGTGCCATCAGTGAAGACAGGGGGGGCAATCAGCCCCAGCATTTT. As protein: CAISEDRGGNQPQHF.

In its sample, this clonotype was seen many times. This chain connects TRBV20-1 to TRBJ1-5, with TRBD1 matching over 7 bases. The CDR3 spans 15 residues. Per germline, CDR1 DFQATT and CDR2 SNEGSKA (reference sequence). V trimming: 1 base; J trimming: 3 bases; junction bases outside the gene matches: 6. The CDR3 coding sequence is TGCAGTGCTAGAGCAGAGGGGGCAGACAATCAGCCCCAGCATTTT. It codes for CSARAEGADNQPQHF.

This clonotype was observed many times. The chain carries TRBV20-1 and TRBJ1-2; no definite D call. Germline lookup yields CDR1 DFQATT and CDR2 SNEGSKA (reference sequence). The CDR3 spans 11 residues. The V end lost 1 base, the J end lost 8 bases, and 8 bases lay between the germline ends. CDR3 DNA sequence: TGCAGTGCTAGAGTCTTGTGGGGCTACACCTTC. As protein: CSARVLWGYTF.

The rearrangement uses TRBV5-1 and TRBJ2-1; D might be TRBD2 (5 bases). The CDR3 covers 12 residues. V was shortened by 7 bases and J by 7 bases, with 12 bases between the two germline ends. CDR1 and CDR2 from the germline V gene are SGHRS and YFSETQ. The DNA for the CDR3 is TGCGCCAGCGGCCCTAGCCTGAATGAGCAGTTCTTC. Protein sequence: CASGPSLNEQFF.

In this sample, this clonotype turned up many times. The chain uses TRBV6-2 or TRBV6-3 and TRBJ2-5; D uncertain. The V end lost 6 bases, the J end lost 0 bases, and 5 bases lay between the germline ends. Germline V gene lookup returns CDR1 MNHEY and CDR2 SVGEGT. CDR3 length equals 12 residues. The CDR3 DNA reads TGTGCCAGCAGGGCACACCAAGAGACCCAGTACTTC. This gives the protein CASRAHQETQYF.

This clonotype was counted many times. The rearrangement links TRBV2 to TRBJ2-3; 7 bases map to TRBD2. Losses at the gene ends were 6 bases for V and 11 bases for J; bases not matched to a gene: 8. The CDR3 covers 12 residues. Germline-derived CDR1 and CDR2 are SNHLY and FYNNEI. In DNA, the CDR3 is TGTGCCAGCAGAGGACTAGACATTAAGCAGTATTTT. This gives the protein CASRGLDIKQYF.

This clonotype was recorded many times. In DNA, the CDR3 is TGTGCCAGCAGCAGAGGACTGACAGGGGAGGCCAAAAACATTCAGTACTTC. Its protein is CASSRGLTGEAKNIQYF. This chain uses TRBV7-8 with TRBJ2-4; 8 positions match TRBD1. The CDR3 loop spans 17 amino acids. Germline V gene data show CDR1 as SGHVS and CDR2 as FQNEAQ. V dropped 5 bases and J dropped 1; count of bases not matched to a gene: 10.

This clonotype was recorded many times. The rearrangement uses TRBV6-5 and TRBJ1-2; TRBD1 matches at 7 bases. With V trimmed by 7 bases and J by 2 bases, 1 base remained unmatched. CDR3 length: 12 amino acids. Germline assignment: CDR1 MNHEY and CDR2 SVGAGI. CDR3 sequence reads: CASKGQNYGYTF. The DNA of the CDR3 is TGTGCCAGCAAGGGACAGAACTATGGCTACACCTTC.

This clonotype has at least ten counts. This chain links TRBV5-1 with TRBJ1-4, with a weak D call TRBD1 (5 bases). Trimming removed 5 bases at V and 8 bases at J, with 16 bases between. The CDR3 runs to 14 residues. Per the germline V gene, CDR1 is SGHRS and CDR2 is YFSETQ. In DNA, the CDR3 is TGCGCCAGCAGTCACCGGGGGGTCGGCGAAAAACTGTTTTTT. Encoded protein: CASSHRGVGEKLFF. Drawing the rest from reference TRBV5-1 and TRBJ1-4, the complete variable domain is KAGVTQTPRYLIKTRGQQVTLSCSPISGHRSVSWYQQTPGQGLQFLFEYFSETQRNKGNFPGRFSGRQFSNSRSEMNVSTLELGDSALYLCASSHRGVGEKLFFGSGTQLSVL.

V and J are TRBV20-1 and TRBJ2-5; 7 positions match TRBD1. V was clipped by 5 bases and J by 5 bases; unmatched bases: 8. CDR1 and CDR2 from the germline V gene are DFQATT and SNEGSKA (reference sequence). This CDR3 has 13 amino acids. CDR3 sequence reads: CSAGRQGTETQYF. As DNA, the CDR3 is TGCAGTGCTGGGAGACAGGGCACGGAGACCCAGTACTTC.

This clonotype appeared many times. The genes are TRBV11-3 and TRBJ2-3; D possibly uses TRBD1 or TRBD2 (6 bases each). This CDR3 is built from 15 residues. Trimming removed 4 bases at V and 2 bases at J, with 13 bases between. Germline V lookup: CDR1 SGHNT, CDR2 YENEEA. The chain's CDR3 is CASSSGGTSTDTQYF. The CDR3 DNA reads TGTGCCAGCAGCTCAGGAGGGACATCCACAGATACGCAGTATTTT.

This clonotype came up many times. This chain links TRBV18 with TRBJ1-1; perhaps TRBD1 as D (6 bases). The V end lost 2 bases, the J end lost 2 bases, and 12 bases lay between the germline ends. Germline CDR1 KGHSH, CDR2 LQKENI. This CDR3 comprises 15 residues. This chain's CDR3 is CASSPLGTKNTEAFF. The CDR3 nucleotides read TGTGCCAGCTCACCATTGGGGACAAAAAACACTGAAGCTTTCTTT.

At least ten counts were recorded for this clonotype. This sequence joins TRBV20-1 and TRBJ1-4; the D gene is possibly TRBD1 (5 bases). V lost 2 bases, J lost 8 bases, and 9 bases lay in between. Per the germline V gene, CDR1 is DFQATT and CDR2 is SNEGSKA (reference sequence). The CDR3 totals 12 residues. CDR3 sequence: CSARTGLEKLFF. CDR3 nucleotides: TGCAGTGCTAGAACAGGTTTGGAAAAACTGTTTTTT.

This clonotype was recorded many times. The chain employs TRBV5-4 and TRBJ2-7; TRBD2 agrees at 12 bases. The CDR3 consists of 13 residues. After removal of 3 bases from V and 7 bases from J, the junction contained 2 bases not matched to a gene. The germline V gene encodes CDR1 SGHNT and CDR2 YYREEE (reference sequence). This CDR3 is CASSYGTSGEQYF. As DNA, the CDR3 is TGTGCCAGCAGCTACGGGACTAGCGGGGAGCAGTACTTC.

This clonotype was observed at least ten times. This chain links TRBV4-1 with TRBJ2-3, with 13 bases aligning to TRBD2. The V gene end was trimmed by 0 bases and the J gene end by 6 bases; junction bases not matched to a gene: 3. This CDR3 spans 16 amino acids. Germline V gene sequence: CDR1 MGHRA, CDR2 YSYEKL. DNA for the CDR3: TGCGCCAGCAGCCAAGACACTAGCGGGGGGGCCGATACGCAGTATTTT. Translation gives CASSQDTSGGADTQYF.

This clonotype was seen many times. V and J are TRBV5-1 and TRBJ2-7; TRBD2 is a possible D gene (5 bases). Germline V gene lookup returns CDR1 SGHRS and CDR2 YFSETQ. The CDR3 sequence is 13 residues long. V was cut by 0 bases and J by 5 bases, with 9 bases left in between. This CDR3 is CASSLVGSDEQYF. The CDR3 DNA reads TGCGCCAGCAGCTTGGTAGGGAGTGACGAGCAGTACTTC.

This clonotype has at least ten counts. This rearrangement joins TRBV6-2 or TRBV6-3 to TRBJ2-1, with D perhaps assigned TRBD1 or TRBD2 (5 bases each). CDR3 length: 14 amino acids. V was pared by 4 bases and J by 4 bases, with 11 bases between. The V gene's germline CDR1 is MNHEY and CDR2 SVGEGT. CDR3 DNA: TGTGCCAGCAGTTCGGGACGAAGTTACAATGAGCAGTTCTTC. Encoded protein: CASSSGRSYNEQFF.

This clonotype has ten or more counts. V gene TRBV2 combines with J gene TRBJ2-4, with a possible D match to TRBD1 (6 bases). Germline V gene data show CDR1 as SNHLY and CDR2 as FYNNEI. The germline V and J ends were trimmed by 0 bases and 7 bases, with 13 bases remaining between them. The CDR3 is 15 amino acids. The CDR3 DNA follows: TGTGCCAGCAGTGAAGCAACAGGGTATTTGAACATTCAGTACTTC. Translating it yields CASSEATGYLNIQYF.

This clonotype has ten or more counts. The chain carries TRBV6-6 and TRBJ1-3; D not certain. Trimming took off 4 bases at V and 2 bases at J, with 9 bases between the two ends. The CDR3 is 14 residues long. Germline values: CDR1 MNHNY, CDR2 SVGAGI (reference sequence). The CDR3 DNA is TGTGCCAGCAGTTTTATCATGCCTGGAAACACCATATATTTT. It encodes CASSFIMPGNTIYF.

This clonotype ranks as medium-sized. The chain carries TRBV7-9 and TRBJ2-5; 10 bases agree with TRBD2. Germline CDR1 SEHNR, CDR2 FQNEAQ (reference sequence). V shed 2 bases, J shed 5 bases, and the junction held 5 bases outside the gene matches. The CDR3 covers 15 residues. The CDR3 nucleotides read TGTGCCAGCAGCTTATCTAGCGGGAGCGTTGAGACCCAGTACTTC. Translating it yields CASSLSSGSVETQYF. The entire variable domain, with the rest obtained from reference TRBV7-9 and TRBJ2-5, is as follows: DTGVSQNPRHKITKRGQNVTFRCDPISEHNRLYWYRQTLGQGPEFLTYFQNEAQLEKSRLLSDRFSAERPKGSFSTLEIQRTEQGDSAMYLCASSLSSGSVETQYFGPGTRLLVL.

This clonotype showed up many times. The chain carries TRBV28 and TRBJ2-7; TRBD1 matches 7 bases. V shed 4 bases, J shed 4 bases, and the junction held 16 bases outside the gene matches. Germline assignment: CDR1 MDHEN and CDR2 SYDVKM. The CDR3 consists of 17 residues. The CDR3 coding sequence is TGTGCCAGCAGTTCCCATCTACAGGGGACCCTTTGGTACGAGCAGTACTTC. As protein: CASSSHLQGTLWYEQYF.